The 20 T cell receptor beta chains below all came from one sample that was sequenced in a study of blood T cell repertoires in COVID-19. Using immunoSEQ multiplex PCR, the repertoire was profiled, and TCRdb retains in-frame clones only, with some absent. There are about 220,000 clones in the sample; 85% to 90% occur only once, and about 3% lies in the top ten. The sample taken for sequencing was PBMCs or T cells enriched from blood (not recorded which). These receptors originate from a young woman in a cohort exposed to, infected with or recovered from COVID-19 (not recorded which).

The rearrangement uses TRBV5-8 and TRBJ1-1, with D perhaps matching TRBD1 (5 bases). Germline CDR1 and CDR2: SGHTS and YDEGEE. This CDR3 comprises 13 residues. V lost 8 bases and J lost 1, with 12 bases in between. Here the CDR3 DNA reads TGTGCCAGTAGGGACTTTCCGAACACTGAAGCTTTCTTT. Translating gives CASRDFPNTEAFF.

V and J are TRBV9 and TRBJ1-1; 8 bases are shared with TRBD1. Per the germline V gene, CDR1 is SGDLS and CDR2 is YYNGEE. V dropped 4 bases and J dropped 5; count of bases not matched to a gene: 4. The CDR3 has 13 residues. The CDR3 nucleotides are TGTGCCAGCAGCTCCCAGGGGGCTACTGAAGCTTTCTTT. Protein product: CASSSQGATEAFF.

The V gene is TRBV24-1, the J gene TRBJ2-2, with 8 bases that match TRBD2. This CDR3 comprises 17 residues. CDR1 and CDR2 (germline): KGHDR, SFDVKD. J gave up 5 bases and V 0 bases, and 7 bases lay outside the gene matches. The CDR3 DNA sequence: TGTGCCACCAGTGATTTGCGCCCAGCGGGAGAGACCGGGGAGCTGTTTTTT. Translated: CATSDLRPAGETGELFF.

The chain uses TRBV10-3 and TRBJ1-2; the D is unclear. Germline assignment: CDR1 ENHRY and CDR2 SYGVKD. Trimming removed 0 bases at V and 3 bases at J, with 11 bases between. There are 15 residues in the CDR3. CDR3 coding DNA: TGTGCCATCAGTGAGTCGAGGCCATTGGACTATGGCTACACCTTC. Translated, it gives CAISESRPLDYGYTF.

CDR3 sequence: CASSLGGGTQSTDTQYF. Written as DNA, the CDR3 is TGTGCCAGCAGCTTGGGCGGGGGAACCCAGAGCACAGATACGCAGTATTTT. The V call is TRBV7-3, the J call TRBJ2-3; 7 positions match TRBD2. CDR1 and CDR2 (germline): SGHTA, FQGTGA. Trimming took 3 bases from V and 0 from J; bases not matched to a gene: 9. The CDR3 runs 17 residues.

The chain links TRBV19 to TRBJ1-4; 8 bases match TRBD1. This CDR3 region has 14 residues. Germline V gene lookup returns CDR1 LNHDA and CDR2 SQIVND (reference sequence). V lost 5 bases and J lost 6; bases outside the gene matches: 5. CDR3 nucleotides: TGTGCCAGTAGTGTTCAGGGGGCCGATGAAAAACTGTTTTTT. This translates into CASSVQGADEKLFF.

This sequence joins TRBV6-1 and TRBJ1-5; D is uncertain. Trimming removed 3 bases from V and 2 bases from J, with 11 bases in between. Germline CDR1 and CDR2: MNHNS and SASEGT. The CDR3 has 15 residues. The CDR3 spells CASSDPYSGNQPQHF. The CDR3 region has the DNA TGTGCCAGCAGTGACCCCTATTCGGGCAATCAGCCCCAGCATTTT.

This chain uses TRBV18 with TRBJ2-2; D might be TRBD1 (5 bases). The CDR3 loop spans 15 amino acids. From germline, CDR1 is KGHSH and CDR2 LQKENI. Trimming took 3 bases from V and 0 from J, leaving 8 bases between them. CDR3 amino acids: CASSPRTSNTGELFF. CDR3 sequence (DNA): TGTGCCAGCTCACCCAGGACATCGAACACCGGGGAGCTGTTTTTT.

The chain carries TRBV5-5 and TRBJ2-6; possible D gene TRBD1, 5 bases. Germline V gives CDR1 SGHKS, CDR2 YYEKEE (reference sequence). V was trimmed by 0 bases and J by 0 bases, leaving 13 bases between them. The CDR3 extends over 18 amino acids. CDR3: CASSLASPGNSGANVLTF. The CDR3 DNA sequence: TGTGCCAGCAGCTTGGCCTCGCCAGGGAACTCTGGGGCCAACGTCCTGACTTTC. Full variable domain (missing parts from reference TRBV5-5 and TRBJ2-6): DAGVTQSPTHLIKTRGQQVTLRCSPISGHKSVSWYQQVLGQGPQFIFQYYEKEERGRGNFPDRFSARQFPNYSSELNVNALLLGDSALYLCASSLASPGNSGANVLTFGAGSRLTVL.

V usage is TRBV15 and J usage is TRBJ1-6; D uncertain. The V gene lost 3 bases and the J gene lost 5 bases, with 11 bases spanning the gap. Germline V lookup: CDR1 LNHNV, CDR2 YYDKDF (reference sequence). The CDR3 is 15 residues long. CDR3 region: CATSRFEGDNSPLHF. CDR3 nucleotide sequence: TGTGCCACCAGCAGGTTTGAGGGAGATAATTCACCCCTCCACTTT.

V and J are TRBV5-1 and TRBJ2-3; D is uncertain. CDR1 SGHRS and CDR2 YFSETQ come from the germline V gene. There are 15 residues in the CDR3. The V end lost 6 bases, the J end lost 0 bases, and 14 bases lay between the germline ends. This chain's CDR3 is CASTNAPGSTDTQYF. The CDR3 nucleotides are TGCGCCAGCACCAATGCACCGGGTAGCACAGATACGCAGTATTTT.

CDR3: CASSQDPGTASSYNSPLHF. CDR3 in DNA: TGTGCCAGCAGCCAAGATCCCGGGACAGCTAGCTCCTATAATTCACCCCTCCACTTT. This rearrangement joins TRBV4-2 to TRBJ1-6, with TRBD1 matching over 7 bases. This CDR3 comprises 19 residues. Germline loops: CDR1 LGHNA, CDR2 YNFKEQ. J was trimmed by 0 bases and V by 0 bases; bases with no gene match: 8.

The gene calls are TRBV5-6 and TRBJ2-3; tentatively, D is TRBD1 (6 bases). The length of the CDR3 is 18 residues. V gave up 1 base and J gave up 6 bases, with 24 bases separating them. Per germline, CDR1 SGHDT and CDR2 YYEEEE. The DNA of the CDR3 is TGTGCCAGCAGCTTGAGGGGGAGCCATGGGGGATTGTACGATACGCAGTATTTT. Encoded protein: CASSLRGSHGGLYDTQYF.

J is TRBJ1-2 and V is TRBV27; tentatively, D is TRBD1 (6 bases). The germline V and J ends were trimmed by 7 bases and 5 bases, with 20 bases remaining between them. The germline gives CDR1 MNHEY, CDR2 SMNVEV (reference sequence). This CDR3 contains 15 residues. The CDR3 nucleotides are TGTGCCAGCAAGATCAACCGGGACACACCGTATGGCTACACCTTC. This codes for CASKINRDTPYGYTF.

This clone was seen just once. The CDR3 sequence is CASSTLGSSYNEQFF. DNA of the CDR3: TGTGCCAGCAGCACACTAGGCAGCTCCTACAATGAGCAGTTCTTC. The J gene is TRBJ2-1, the V gene TRBV7-6; tentative D call: TRBD2 (5 bases). CDR3 length equals 15 residues. Deletions cut 5 bases from V and 0 bases from J, with 11 bases between. CDR1 and CDR2 (germline): SGHVS, FNYEAQ.

The CDR3 DNA reads TGCGCCAGCAGCCACGTAGGGGTAGGCAATGAGCAGTTCTTC. Translated, it gives CASSHVGVGNEQFF. The chain combines TRBV10-1 with TRBJ2-1; D might be TRBD1 (5 bases). Germline-derived CDR1 and CDR2 are WNHNN and SYGVQD (reference sequence). Trimming removed 6 bases at V and 6 bases at J, with 15 bases between. The length of the CDR3 is 14 residues.

The chain uses TRBV3-1 (or the pseudogene TRBV3-2) and TRBJ2-7; 9 nucleotides match TRBD1. The CDR3 is made up of 14 amino acids. Germline assignment: CDR1 LGHDT and CDR2 YNNKEL (reference sequence). The V segment lost 4 bases and the J segment 6 bases; nucleotides outside the gene matches: 7. Written as DNA, the CDR3 is TGTGCCAGCAGCCGCCGGGACAGGGACAGCGAGCAGTACTTC. Protein product: CASSRRDRDSEQYF.

The chain recombines TRBV5-5 with TRBJ1-1; D remains ambiguous. From germline, CDR1 is SGHKS and CDR2 YYEKEE (reference sequence). The CDR3 covers 13 residues. V lost 2 bases and J lost 5, with 10 bases in between. The CDR3 DNA reads TGTGCCAGCAGCTTCGGTACGGTAACTGAAGCTTTCTTT. As protein: CASSFGTVTEAFF.

The chain combines TRBV18 with TRBJ2-5, with 9 bases lining up with TRBD1. Trimming took 6 bases from V and 4 from J; bases not matched to a gene: 3. The CDR3 runs to 13 residues. Germline V gives CDR1 KGHSH, CDR2 LQKENI. The CDR3: CASSTGGGETQYF. As DNA, the CDR3 is TGTGCCAGCTCCACAGGGGGCGGAGAGACCCAGTACTTC.

This clone was found once. The rearrangement links TRBV11-2 to TRBJ2-3; TRBD2 aligns across 8 bases. This CDR3 region has 15 residues. The V segment lost 3 bases and the J segment 2 bases; nucleotides outside the gene matches: 4. Germline CDR1 reads SGHAT; CDR2 reads FQNNGV. The CDR3 nucleotides are TGTGCCAGCAGCTTTAGCGGGGTTTACACAGATACGCAGTATTTT. This sequence encodes CASSFSGVYTDTQYF.